The clone carrying this T cell receptor beta chain was seen a handful of times. Its matching antigen is unknown. The sample originates from a study of T cells after posttransplantation cyclophosphamide. Findings and limits, study-wide: Donor-recipient repertoire similarity was low at 1-2 months, rising over year one. After PTCy, TRB diversity resembled that of CNI/methotrexate controls.

The CDR3 has 14 residues. Germline lookup yields CDR1 MNHEY and CDR2 SVGAGI. Peripheral blood was collected from the related graft donor on the marrow donation day. Libraries were prepared by immunoSEQ multiplex PCR; TCRdb keeps only in-frame clonotypes and omits some of them. Recorded here are over 25,000 clones, none singletons. The sequenced sample was PBMCs. This clonotype was sampled from a man between 50 and 59 years old in good health, CMV-negative, and a related stem cell transplant donor. This rearrangement joins TRBV6-5 to TRBJ2-5, with 8 bases lining up with TRBD1. With the DNA end fitting TRBJ2-7 better, the J assignment may be wrong. CDR3 in DNA: TGTGCCAGCAGAACCGGACAGGGCTCCTACGAGCAGTACTTC. Translated: CASRTGQGSYEQYF.